Listed here are 4 T cell receptor beta chains from one sample, sequenced in a study of CD4 and CD8 cells across lung adenocarcinoma regions. TCRdb independently ran MiXCR on the PCR reads; one entry per CDR3 protein. The sample has about 19,000 distinct CDR3 sequences, 50% seen once; the top ten hold approximately 31%. The specimen was CD8+ T cells from the margin of a lung tumor. The receptors come from a male donor with lung adenocarcinoma. The CD4 and CD8 labels of this study may be unreliable.

This clonotype was observed a few times. The J gene is TRBJ1-2, the V gene TRBV12-3 or TRBV12-4; 7 positions match TRBD1. This CDR3 is 12 amino acids long. V trimming: 5 bases; J trimming: 4 bases; junction bases outside the gene matches: 1. CDR3 residues: CASSPGGYGYTF. The CDR3 DNA reads as TGTGCCAGCAGTCCAGGGGGCTATGGCTACACCTTC.

The rearrangement joins TRBV6-1 to TRBJ2-1, with 13 bases matching TRBD2. Losses at the gene ends were 7 bases for V and 5 bases for J; bases not matched to a gene: 8. This CDR3 spans 16 amino acids. Germline CDR1 is MNHNS and CDR2 is SASEGT. Here the CDR3 reads CASTGLAGMTHNEQFF. The CDR3 region has the DNA TGTGCCAGCACGGGACTAGCGGGGATGACACACAATGAGCAGTTCTTC.

This clonotype showed up just a few times. The chain is built from TRBV9 and TRBJ1-2; a weak D match, TRBD1 (5 bases). Trimming cost V 0 bases and J 2 bases, with 11 bases left between them. The CDR3 is 15 residues long. Germline CDR1 is SGDLS and CDR2 is YYNGEE. CDR3 residues: CASSVASGGNYGYTF. Written as DNA, the CDR3 is TGTGCCAGCAGCGTAGCTTCGGGGGGAAACTATGGCTACACCTTC.

The gene calls are TRBV10-1 and TRBJ2-3, with D possibly called TRBD1 or TRBD2 (6 bases each). The better agreement between TRBJ2-7 and the DNA end casts doubt on the J call. CDR3 length: 16 amino acids. The V gene's germline CDR1 is WNHNN and CDR2 SYGVQD (reference sequence). This CDR3 reads CASLLSGLRDTDTQYF. The CDR3 bases are TGCGCGAGCCTTCTCTCGGGGCTGCGGGACACAGATACGCAGTACTTC.